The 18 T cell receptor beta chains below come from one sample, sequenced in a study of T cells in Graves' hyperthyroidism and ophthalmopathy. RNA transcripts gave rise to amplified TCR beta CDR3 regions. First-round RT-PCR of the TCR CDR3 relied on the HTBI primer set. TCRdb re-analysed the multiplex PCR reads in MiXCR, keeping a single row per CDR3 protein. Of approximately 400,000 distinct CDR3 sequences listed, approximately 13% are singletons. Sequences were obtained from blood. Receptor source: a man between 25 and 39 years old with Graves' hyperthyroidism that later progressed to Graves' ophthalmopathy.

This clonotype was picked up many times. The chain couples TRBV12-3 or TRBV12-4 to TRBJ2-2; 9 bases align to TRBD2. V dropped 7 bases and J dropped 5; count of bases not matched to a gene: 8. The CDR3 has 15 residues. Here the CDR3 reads CASIIGGRGTGELFF. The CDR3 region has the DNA TGTGCCAGCATCATCGGCGGGAGGGGGACCGGGGAGCTGTTTTTT.

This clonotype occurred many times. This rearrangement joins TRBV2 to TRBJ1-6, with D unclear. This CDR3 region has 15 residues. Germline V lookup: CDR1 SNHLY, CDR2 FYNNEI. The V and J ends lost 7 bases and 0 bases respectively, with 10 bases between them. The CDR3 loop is CASMGDGSYNSPLHF. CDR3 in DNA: TGTGCCAGCATGGGAGACGGCTCCTATAATTCACCCCTCCACTTT.

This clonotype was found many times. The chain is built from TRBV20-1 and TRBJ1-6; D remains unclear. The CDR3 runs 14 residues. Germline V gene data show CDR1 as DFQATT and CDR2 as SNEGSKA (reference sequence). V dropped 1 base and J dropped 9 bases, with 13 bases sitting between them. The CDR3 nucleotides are TGCAGTGCTAGAGTAGCCGAGGGATCTTCACCCCTCCACTTT. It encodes CSARVAEGSSPLHF.

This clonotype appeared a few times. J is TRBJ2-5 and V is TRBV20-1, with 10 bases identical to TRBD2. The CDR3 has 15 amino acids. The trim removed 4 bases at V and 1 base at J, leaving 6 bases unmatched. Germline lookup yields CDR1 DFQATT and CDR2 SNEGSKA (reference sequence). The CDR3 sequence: CSATIAGGFQETQYF. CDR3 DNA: TGCAGTGCTACTATAGCGGGGGGATTCCAAGAGACCCAGTACTTC.

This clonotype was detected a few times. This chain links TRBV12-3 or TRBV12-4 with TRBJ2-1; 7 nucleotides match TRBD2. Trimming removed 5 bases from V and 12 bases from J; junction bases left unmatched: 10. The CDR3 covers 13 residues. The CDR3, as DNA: TGTGCCAGCAGTCCCGGGACTACCTTGATGCAGTTCTTC. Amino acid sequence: CASSPGTTLMQFF.

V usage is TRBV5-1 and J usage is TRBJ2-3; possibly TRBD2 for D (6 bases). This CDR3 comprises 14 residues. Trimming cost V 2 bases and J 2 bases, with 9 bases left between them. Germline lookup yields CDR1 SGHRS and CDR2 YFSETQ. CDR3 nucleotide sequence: TGCGCCAGCAGCTTCCAGGACTACACAGATACGCAGTATTTT. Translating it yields CASSFQDYTDTQYF.

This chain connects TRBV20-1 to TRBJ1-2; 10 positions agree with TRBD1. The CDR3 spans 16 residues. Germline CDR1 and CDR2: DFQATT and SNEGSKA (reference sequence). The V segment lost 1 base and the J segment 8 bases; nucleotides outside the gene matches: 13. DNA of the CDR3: TGCAGTGCTAGAGTGGATCCGGGACAGGGGATGGGGGGCTACACCTTC. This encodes CSARVDPGQGMGGYTF.

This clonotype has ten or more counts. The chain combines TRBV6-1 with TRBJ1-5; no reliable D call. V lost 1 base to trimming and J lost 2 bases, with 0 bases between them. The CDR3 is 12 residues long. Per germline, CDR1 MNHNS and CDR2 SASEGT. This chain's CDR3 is CASSEGNQPQHF. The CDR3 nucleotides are TGTGCCAGCAGTGAAGGCAATCAGCCCCAGCATTTT.

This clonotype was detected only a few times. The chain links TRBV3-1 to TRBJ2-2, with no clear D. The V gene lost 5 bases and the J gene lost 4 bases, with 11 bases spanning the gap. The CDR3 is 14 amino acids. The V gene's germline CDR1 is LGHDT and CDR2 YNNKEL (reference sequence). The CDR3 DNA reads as TGTGCCAGCAGCTACGGTGGCGGCACCGGGGAGCTGTTTTTT. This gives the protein CASSYGGGTGELFF.

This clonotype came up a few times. The CDR3 region is CASSQDRVGGNQPQHF. DNA of the CDR3: TGCGCCAGCAGCCAAGATAGGGTGGGAGGCAATCAGCCCCAGCATTTT. The gene calls are TRBV4-1 and TRBJ1-5; D uncertain. CDR1 and CDR2 (germline): MGHRA, YSYEKL. Trimming took off 0 bases at V and 2 bases at J, with 11 bases between the two ends. The CDR3 spans 16 residues.

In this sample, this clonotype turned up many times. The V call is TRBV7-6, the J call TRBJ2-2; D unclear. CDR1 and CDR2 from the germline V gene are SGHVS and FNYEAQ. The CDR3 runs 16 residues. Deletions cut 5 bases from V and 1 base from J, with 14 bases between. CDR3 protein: CASSPLGRMNTGELFF. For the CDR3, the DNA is TGTGCCAGCAGCCCCCTCGGGCGGATGAACACCGGGGAGCTGTTTTTT.

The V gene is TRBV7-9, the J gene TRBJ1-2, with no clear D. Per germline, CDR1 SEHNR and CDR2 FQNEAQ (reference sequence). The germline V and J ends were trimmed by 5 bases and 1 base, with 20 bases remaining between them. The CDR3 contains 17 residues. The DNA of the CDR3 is TGTGCCAGCAGCCCTCGGGTGGGTCCCCTCAATAACTATGGCTACACCTTC. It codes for CASSPRVGPLNNYGYTF.

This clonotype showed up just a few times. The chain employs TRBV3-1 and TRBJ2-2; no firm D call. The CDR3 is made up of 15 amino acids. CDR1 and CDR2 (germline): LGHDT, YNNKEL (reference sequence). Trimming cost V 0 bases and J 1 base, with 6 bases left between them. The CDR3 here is CASSQDNENTGELFF. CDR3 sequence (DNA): TGTGCCAGCAGCCAAGACAACGAGAACACCGGGGAGCTGTTTTTT.

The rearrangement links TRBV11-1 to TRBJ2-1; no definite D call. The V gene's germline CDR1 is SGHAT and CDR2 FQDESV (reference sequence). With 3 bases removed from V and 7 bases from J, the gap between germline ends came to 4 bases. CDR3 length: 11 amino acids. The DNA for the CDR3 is TGTGCCAGCAGCTTCCAGAATGAGCAGTTCTTC. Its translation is CASSFQNEQFF. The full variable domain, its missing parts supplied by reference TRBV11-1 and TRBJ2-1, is EAEVAQSPRYKITEKSQAVAFWCDPISGHATLYWYRQILGQGPELLVQFQDESVVDDSQLPKDRFSAERLKGVDSTLKIQPAELGDSAMYLCASSFQNEQFFGPGTRLTVL.

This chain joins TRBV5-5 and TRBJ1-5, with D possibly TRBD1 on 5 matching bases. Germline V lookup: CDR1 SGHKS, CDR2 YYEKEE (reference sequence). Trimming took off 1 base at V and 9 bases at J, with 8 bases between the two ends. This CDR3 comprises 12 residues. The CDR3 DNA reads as TGTGCCAGCAGCTTGTGGGGCGGGCCCCAGCATTTT. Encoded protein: CASSLWGGPQHF.

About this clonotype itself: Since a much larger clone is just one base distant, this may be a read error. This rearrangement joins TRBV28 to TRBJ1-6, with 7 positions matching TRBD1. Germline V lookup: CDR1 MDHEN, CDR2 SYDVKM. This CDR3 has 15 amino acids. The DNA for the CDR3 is TGTGTCAGCAGTCCGACGACAGGGTTAAATTCACCCCTCCACTTT. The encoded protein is CVSSPTTGLNSPLHF. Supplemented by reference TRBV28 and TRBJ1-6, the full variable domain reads DVKVTQSSRYLVKRTGEKVFLECVQDMDHENMFWYRQDPGLGLRLIYFSYDVKMKEKGDIPEGYSVSREKKERFSLILESASTNQTSMYLCVSSPTTGLNSPLHFGNGTRLTVT.

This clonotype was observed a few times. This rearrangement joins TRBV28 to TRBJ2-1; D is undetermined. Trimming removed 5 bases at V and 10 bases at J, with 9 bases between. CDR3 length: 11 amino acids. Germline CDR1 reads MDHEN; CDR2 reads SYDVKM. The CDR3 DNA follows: TGTGCCAGCAGTATGACGGGCGAGCAGTTCTTC. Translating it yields CASSMTGEQFF.

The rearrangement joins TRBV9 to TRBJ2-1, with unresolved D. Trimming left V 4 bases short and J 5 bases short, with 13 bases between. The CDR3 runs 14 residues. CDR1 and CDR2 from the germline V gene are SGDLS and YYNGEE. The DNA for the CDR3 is TGTGCCAGCAGCTTCCCGGGTCCACACAATGAGCAGTTCTTC. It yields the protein CASSFPGPHNEQFF.